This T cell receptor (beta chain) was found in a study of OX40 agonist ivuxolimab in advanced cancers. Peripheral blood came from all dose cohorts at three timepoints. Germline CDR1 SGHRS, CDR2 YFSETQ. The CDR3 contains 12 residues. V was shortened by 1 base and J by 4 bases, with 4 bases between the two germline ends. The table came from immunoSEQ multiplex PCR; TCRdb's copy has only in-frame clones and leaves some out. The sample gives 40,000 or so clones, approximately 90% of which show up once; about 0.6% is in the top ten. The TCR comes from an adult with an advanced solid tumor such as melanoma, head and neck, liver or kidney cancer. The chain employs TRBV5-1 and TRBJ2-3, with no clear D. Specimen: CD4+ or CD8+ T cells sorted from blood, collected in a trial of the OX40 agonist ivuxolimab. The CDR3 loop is CASSLSADTQYF. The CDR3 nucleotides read TGCGCCAGCAGCTTGTCCGCAGATACGCAGTATTTT.